The 29 T cell receptor beta chains below were found in one sample sequenced in a study of blood T cells in healthy people across ages. A sample-barcoded 5' primer and a J-beta primer mix were used in a second PCR of roughly 7 to 11 cycles. TCRdb re-called the 5' RACE reads through MiXCR, storing one row per CDR3 protein. The sample lists about 780,000 distinct CDR3 sequences, 35% to 60% occurring once. Sequenced: blood. Every receptor here comes from a man older than 75 in good health.

The V call is TRBV14, the J call TRBJ2-1, with a possible D match to TRBD2 (5 bases). Deletions cut 3 bases from V and 9 bases from J, with 15 bases between. CDR1 and CDR2 from the germline V gene are SGHDN and FVKESK. The CDR3 runs to 14 residues. The CDR3 sequence is CASSQGQPRGEQFF. CDR3 sequence (DNA): TGTGCCAGCAGCCAGGGTCAACCTCGGGGTGAGCAGTTCTTC.

This clonotype was observed a few times. The chain is built from TRBV12-3 or TRBV12-4 and TRBJ2-7, with 9 bases that match TRBD1. CDR3 size: 13 residues. The V gene end was trimmed by 8 bases and the J gene end by 7 bases; junction bases not matched to a gene: 9. CDR3 sequence: CASSRDRAFEQYF. Here the CDR3 DNA reads TGTGCCAGCTCCCGGGACAGGGCCTTTGAGCAGTACTTC.

The gene calls are TRBV27 and TRBJ2-7, with D tentatively TRBD2 (5 bases). Germline lookup yields CDR1 MNHEY and CDR2 SMNVEV (reference sequence). This CDR3 is built from 15 residues. Trimming shortened V by 5 bases and J by 3 bases, and 17 bases separated the two germline ends. The CDR3 sequence: CASSLRTGSGYEQYF. CDR3 sequence (DNA): TGTGCCAGCAGTCTGCGGACGGGGTCAGGCTACGAGCAGTACTTC.

The sample holds a few counts of this clonotype. This chain joins TRBV20-1 and TRBJ1-5; tentatively, D is TRBD1 (5 bases). This CDR3 spans 14 amino acids. V was trimmed by 5 bases and J by 4 bases, leaving 15 bases between them. Germline CDR1 and CDR2: DFQATT and SNEGSKA (reference sequence). CDR3 residues: CSAVGDGGNQPQHF. Here the CDR3 DNA reads TGCAGTGCTGTGGGGGACGGAGGGAATCAGCCCCAGCATTTT.

This clonotype was detected a few times. The J gene is TRBJ2-3, the V gene TRBV27; D ambiguous. CDR1 and CDR2 from the germline V gene are MNHEY and SMNVEV (reference sequence). Trimming removed 5 bases from V and 6 bases from J, with 15 bases in between. CDR3 size: 14 residues. CDR3 protein: CASSLYNRADTQYF. CDR3 in DNA: TGTGCCAGCAGTCTCTATAATCGGGCCGATACGCAGTATTTT.

Remarks on this clonotype: Mismatch with germline at one junction end may stem from a read error. The chain joins TRBV7-2 to TRBJ2-2, with 12 bases that match TRBD2. This CDR3 has 17 residues. Germline V CDR1 and CDR2: SGHTA, FQGNSA. The CDR3 protein is CASSFNPSGRATGELIF. The CDR3 nucleotides read TGTGCCAGCAGCTTCAACCCTAGCGGGAGGGCGACTGGGGAGCTGATTTTT.

As to this clonotype: Germline and junction disagree at one end, which may indicate a read error. The chain links TRBV9 to TRBJ1-2, with D possibly matching TRBD1 (6 bases). The CDR3 is 14 residues long. Germline assignment: CDR1 SGDLS and CDR2 YYNGEE. Written as DNA, the CDR3 is TGTGTCAGCAGCGTCGGGGGCGCGAGCTATGGCTACACCTTC. Protein sequence: CVSSVGGASYGYTF.

The J gene is TRBJ1-5, the V gene TRBV21-1. TRBV21-1 is designated a pseudogene. The CDR3 is made up of 12 amino acids. CDR3: CASTVPYQPQHF. The CDR3 nucleotides read TGTGCCAGCACAGTCCCCTATCAGCCCCAGCATTTT.

The chain joins TRBV30 to TRBJ2-1; D is unresolved. This CDR3 has 13 amino acids. Trimming removed 2 bases at V and 3 bases at J, with 8 bases between. The germline V gene has CDR1 GTSNPN and CDR2 SVGIG (reference sequence). As DNA, the CDR3 is TGTGCCTGGAGTATCTGGAACTACAATGAGCAGTTCTTC. This gives the protein CAWSIWNYNEQFF.

Only a few counts were recorded for this clonotype. This chain joins TRBV9 and TRBJ2-3; TRBD2 matches 9 bases. V dropped 0 bases and J dropped 2; count of bases not matched to a gene: 7. The V gene's germline CDR1 is SGDLS and CDR2 YYNGEE. This CDR3 comprises 17 residues. The CDR3 is CASSVAGLAGPTDTQYF. The DNA of the CDR3 is TGTGCCAGCAGCGTAGCGGGGCTAGCGGGACCCACAGATACGCAGTATTTT. The complete variable domain, with remaining parts taken from reference TRBV9 and TRBJ2-3, reads DSGVTQTPKHLITATGQRVTLRCSPRSGDLSVYWYQQSLDQGLQFLIQYYNGEERAKGNILERFSAQQFPDLHSELNLSSLELGDSALYFCASSVAGLAGPTDTQYFGPGTRLTVL.

The CDR3 DNA reads TGTGCCAGCAGCGCGCCCGGGACAGGGCCTTCGTTGAGGACGCAGTATTTT. Translating gives CASSAPGTGPSLRTQYF. This rearrangement joins TRBV7-2 to TRBJ2-3; 9 bases align to TRBD1. Germline lookup yields CDR1 SGHTA and CDR2 FQGNSA. This CDR3 region has 17 residues. V dropped 5 bases and J dropped 9; count of bases not matched to a gene: 18.

In the case of this clonotype: One junction end disagrees with the germline gene, perhaps due to a read error. The CDR3 region has the DNA TGTGCCAGCAGCTGGGACGGACTAAGAGGCAATCCGCCCCAGCATTTT. Translating gives CASSWDGLRGNPPQHF. The chain links TRBV6-2 or TRBV6-3 to TRBJ1-5; D may be TRBD1 (5 bases). Looked up from germline, CDR1 is MNHEY and CDR2 is SVGEGT. CDR3 length: 16 amino acids.

As to this clonotype: Its ends do not fully match the called genes, so a read error is possible. The chain couples TRBV28 to TRBJ1-2; D may be TRBD1 (6 bases). The CDR3 has 16 residues. In germline, CDR1 is MDHEN, CDR2 SYDVKM. CDR3 sequence: CASSPGHRGQNYGYTF. The CDR3 region has the DNA TGTGCCAGCAGCCCCGGTCACCGGGGGCAGAACTATGGTTACACCTTC.

The V call is TRBV30, the J call TRBJ2-3, with D maybe TRBD2 (5 bases). V was clipped by 3 bases and J by 0 bases, with 13 bases between them. This CDR3 has 15 amino acids. The V gene's germline CDR1 is GTSNPN and CDR2 SVGIG (reference sequence). The CDR3 sequence: CAWRGSPSSTDTQYF. The CDR3 DNA reads as TGTGCCTGGAGGGGGAGTCCCTCTAGCACAGATACGCAGTATTTT.

This clonotype came up a few times. The chain has TRBV5-1 and TRBJ2-5; D perhaps matches TRBD1 (6 bases). Germline V lookup: CDR1 SGHRS, CDR2 YFSETQ. Trimming took 6 bases from V and 5 from J, leaving 20 bases between them. The CDR3 has 15 residues. The DNA of the CDR3 is TGCGCCAGCACCCCGACAGGCCTCTCCCCTGAGACCCAGTACTTC. Amino acids: CASTPTGLSPETQYF. The full variable domain, with the rest looked up from reference TRBV5-1 and TRBJ2-5, is KAGVTQTPRYLIKTRGQQVTLSCSPISGHRSVSWYQQTPGQGLQFLFEYFSETQRNKGNFPGRFSGRQFSNSRSEMNVSTLELGDSALYLCASTPTGLSPETQYFGPGTRLLVL.

CDR3 nucleotides: TGCAGTGCGGGCGGACAAGATAATTCACCCCTCCACTTT. Protein sequence: CSAGGQDNSPLHF. The gene calls are TRBV20-1 and TRBJ1-6; weak D call: TRBD1 (5 bases). Germline V gene lookup returns CDR1 DFQATT and CDR2 SNEGSKA (reference sequence). V lost 6 bases and J 5 bases, leaving 11 bases between the germline ends. The length of the CDR3 is 13 residues.

This clonotype was seen once. The rearrangement joins TRBV29-1 to TRBJ2-1; the match to TRBD2 covers 9 bases. The CDR3 length is 16 residues. Germline assignment: CDR1 SQVTM and CDR2 ANQGSEA. V was clipped by 7 bases and J by 0 bases; unmatched bases: 10. CDR3 bases: TGCAGCGGCACGCAGACTAGCGGAAGCTCCTACAATGAGCAGTTCTTC. It is translated as CSGTQTSGSSYNEQFF.

This clonotype was picked up a small number of times. The genes are TRBV5-1 and TRBJ2-3; TRBD2 matches 15 bases. This CDR3 contains 17 residues. V shed 5 bases, J shed 3 bases, and the junction held 7 bases outside the gene matches. Germline V gives CDR1 SGHRS, CDR2 YFSETQ. For the CDR3, the DNA is TGCGCCAGCAGTTCTGGACTAGCGGGAGGGCCGACAGATACGCAGTATTTT. Translated: CASSSGLAGGPTDTQYF. Full variable domain (rest looked up from reference TRBV5-1 and TRBJ2-3): KAGVTQTPRYLIKTRGQQVTLSCSPISGHRSVSWYQQTPGQGLQFLFEYFSETQRNKGNFPGRFSGRQFSNSRSEMNVSTLELGDSALYLCASSSGLAGGPTDTQYFGPGTRLTVL.

The chain joins TRBV6-5 to TRBJ2-7; D may correspond to TRBD1 or TRBD2 (5 bases each). Looked up from germline, CDR1 is MNHEY and CDR2 is SVGAGI. With 6 bases removed from V and 2 bases from J, the gap between germline ends came to 11 bases. The CDR3 is made up of 13 amino acids. The DNA for the CDR3 is TGTGCCAGCAGACGAGGGGCACCCTACGAGCAGTACTTC. It specifies CASRRGAPYEQYF.

This chain links TRBV5-1 with TRBJ1-2, with 7 bases identical to TRBD1. The germline CDR1 and CDR2 sequences are SGHRS and YFSETQ. The CDR3 extends over 14 amino acids. Trimming at V came to 0 bases and at J to 4 bases, leaving 3 bases not matched to a gene. CDR3 sequence: CASSLEAGGYGYTF. The CDR3 DNA is TGCGCCAGCAGCTTGGAGGCAGGGGGCTATGGCTACACCTTC.

The V call is TRBV11-2, the J call TRBJ2-1; D unresolved. The V end was cut by 5 bases, the J end by 1 base, with 18 bases between. The CDR3 covers 17 residues. The V gene's germline CDR1 is SGHAT and CDR2 FQNNGV. The CDR3 region is CASSPRVGEISYNEQFF. The CDR3 bases are TGTGCCAGCAGCCCACGTGTAGGCGAGATTTCCTACAATGAGCAGTTCTTC.

The chain combines TRBV20-1 with TRBJ2-5; D remains ambiguous. Trimming took 3 bases from V and 5 from J, leaving 16 bases between them. The length of the CDR3 is 14 residues. The germline CDR1 and CDR2 sequences are DFQATT and SNEGSKA (reference sequence). CDR3 in DNA: TGCAGTGCTAGTTCCTTTACTCAATTGGAGACCCAGTACTTC. The encoded protein is CSASSFTQLETQYF.

As to this clonotype: This may stem from a read error, because a much larger clone lies one nucleotide away. The chain is built from TRBV11-3 and TRBJ2-7, with 12 bases fitting TRBD2. After removal of 6 bases from V and 3 bases from J, the junction contained 3 bases not matched to a gene. Germline CDR1 and CDR2: SGHNT and YENEEA. The CDR3 extends over 14 amino acids. CDR3 residues: CASRETSGSYEQYF. The DNA for the CDR3 is TGTGCCAGCAGGGAGACTAGCGGGAGCTACGAGCAGTACTTC. Full variable domain (remainder filled in from reference TRBV11-3 and TRBJ2-7): EAGVVQSPRYKIIEKKQPVAFWCNPISGHNTLYWYLQNLGQGPELLIRYENEEAVDDSQLPKDRFSAERLKGVDSTLKIQPAELGDSAVYLCASRETSGSYEQYFGPGTRLTVT.

This clonotype was seen more than once but under ten times. The chain joins TRBV12-3 or TRBV12-4 to TRBJ2-1; 9 nucleotides line up with TRBD2. The CDR3 runs 12 residues. Losses at the gene ends were 9 bases for V and 7 bases for J; bases not matched to a gene: 4. In nucleotides, the CDR3 is TGTGCCAGTCGCCTAGCGGGAAATGAGCAGTTCTTC. This gives the protein CASRLAGNEQFF.

The chain is built from TRBV7-2 and TRBJ2-1; 12 positions match TRBD2. Per the germline V gene, CDR1 is SGHTA and CDR2 is FQGNSA. V trimming: 5 bases; J trimming: 3 bases; junction bases outside the gene matches: 5. The CDR3 has 16 amino acids. DNA of the CDR3: TGTGCCAGCAGCGCTAGCGGGGGGGCTTTCTACAATGAGCAGTTCTTC. Translation gives CASSASGGAFYNEQFF.

As for this clonotype: This could be a read error, since a much larger clone is one nucleotide away. The rearrangement joins TRBV29-1 to TRBJ2-3; 7 bases are shared with TRBD1. Germline assignment: CDR1 SQVTM and CDR2 ANQGSEA. CDR3 length: 15 residues. CDR3: CSVEEGAQGSDRQYF. CDR3 bases: TGCAGCGTTGAAGAGGGGGCACAGGGGTCAGATAGGCAGTATTTT.

The rearrangement uses TRBV6-2 or TRBV6-3 and TRBJ2-7; no clear D gene. The CDR3 length is 15 residues. The V end lost 0 bases, the J end lost 0 bases, and 9 bases lay between the germline ends. Germline V gene data show CDR1 as MNHEY and CDR2 as SVGEGT. The CDR3 DNA sequence: TGTGCCAGCAGTTACTCGTACGGAACCTCCTACGAGCAGTACTTC. It translates to CASSYSYGTSYEQYF.

The chain has TRBV21-1 and TRBJ2-7; the D call TRBD1 from the table was never checked on the DNA. TRBV21-1 is classified as a pseudogene. The CDR3 covers 15 residues. This CDR3 reads CASVQGADGSYEQYF. CDR3 nucleotide sequence: TGTGCCAGCGTCCAGGGGGCCGATGGGTCCTACGAGCAGTACTTC.

The rearrangement joins TRBV5-1 to TRBJ2-1, with D possibly TRBD2 on 6 matching bases. Germline CDR1 is SGHRS and CDR2 is YFSETQ. Trimming took off 3 bases at V and 2 bases at J, with 24 bases between the two ends. This CDR3 is built from 19 residues. The CDR3 sequence is CASSSSLVPGEETYNEQFF. The DNA of the CDR3 is TGCGCCAGCAGCTCGTCTCTCGTCCCGGGAGAGGAGACCTACAATGAGCAGTTCTTC. Combining the CDR3 with reference TRBV5-1 and TRBJ2-1 gives the whole variable domain KAGVTQTPRYLIKTRGQQVTLSCSPISGHRSVSWYQQTPGQGLQFLFEYFSETQRNKGNFPGRFSGRQFSNSRSEMNVSTLELGDSALYLCASSSSLVPGEETYNEQFFGPGTRLTVL.